This T cell receptor beta chain derives from a study of T cells in Graves' hyperthyroidism and ophthalmopathy. TCR beta CDR3 region amplification was performed from RNA transcripts. First-round RT-PCR of the TCR CDR3 relied on the HTBI primer set. TCRdb itself ran the multiplex PCR reads through MiXCR, one entry per CDR3 protein. The sample yields roughly 290,000 distinct CDR3 sequences, over 15% seen once. Losses at the gene ends were 6 bases for V and 5 bases for J; bases not matched to a gene: 7. Per the germline V gene, CDR1 is LGHDT and CDR2 is YNNKEL (reference sequence). This CDR3 spans 15 amino acids. Duration under 3 months, a NOSPECS grade of at least 4, and a Clinical Activity Score of at least 3 characterized the ophthalmopathy patients.

The sequenced sample consisted of blood. This TCR derives from a woman aged 55-75 years with Graves' ophthalmopathy. J is TRBJ2-2 and V is TRBV3-1; 9 bases fit TRBD1. The DNA for the CDR3 is TGTGCCAGCAGACTCGGACAGGGGTGGACCGGGGAGCTGTTTTTT. Encoded protein: CASRLGQGWTGELFF. Full variable domain (missing parts from reference TRBV3-1 and TRBJ2-2): DTAVSQTPKYLVTQMGNDKSIKCEQNLGHDTMYWYKQDSKKFLKIMFSYNNKELIINETVPNRFSPKSPDKAHLNLHINSLELGDSAVYFCASRLGQGWTGELFFGEGSRLTVL.